Listed below are T cell receptor beta chains from one sample, sequenced in a study of human T cells and chemical hapten exposure. MiXCR, run by TCRdb on the RACE reads, gives a single entry per CDR3 protein. The data contain a few hundred thousand distinct CDR3 sequences, about 9% of them singletons. The input for sequencing was whole blood, taken in connection with sensitization to the hapten diphenylcyclopropenone (DPC). These receptors all stem from a woman in her thirties or forties with alopecia areata. Some clones in this sample may be carry-over from other donors' samples. CDR3s include the opening cysteine and the closing phenylalanine or tryptophan. D genes are given only for firm matches. Clone size, where shown, is once, few, many, or a class for clones that have expanded.

j_gene: TRBJ2-7; d_gene: TRBD1; v_gene: TRBV7-2; abundance: many; CDR3nt: TGTGCCAGCAGCGCCGACAGGGCCTACGAGCAGTACTTC; CDR3aa: CASSADRAYEQYF
j_gene: TRBJ2-1; d_gene: TRBD2; v_gene: TRBV20-1; abundance: many; CDR3nt: TGCAGTGCCACACTAGCGGGCCTCAATGAGCAGTTCTTC; CDR3aa: CSATLAGLNEQFF
j_gene: TRBJ1-2; d_gene: .; v_gene: TRBV12-3/TRBV12-4; abundance: .; CDR3nt: TGTGCCAGCAGTTTTACCAGGGGCCCTATTAACTATGGCTACACCTTC; CDR3aa: CASSFTRGPINYGYTF
j_gene: TRBJ1-5; d_gene: .; v_gene: TRBV6-6; abundance: many; CDR3nt: TGTGCCAGCAGTTACTCCCGAAACCGGCAGCCCCAGCATTTT; CDR3aa: CASSYSRNRQPQHF
j_gene: TRBJ1-1; d_gene: TRBD1; v_gene: TRBV7-9; abundance: few; CDR3nt: TGTGCCAGCAGCTCCCCCCAACAGGGGCAGAACACTGAAGCTTTCTTT; CDR3aa: CASSSPQQGQNTEAFF
j_gene: TRBJ2-4; d_gene: .; v_gene: TRBV28; abundance: .; CDR3nt: TGTGCCAGCAAAAAGAGCCAGGGCATTCAGTACTTC; CDR3aa: CASKKSQGIQYF
j_gene: TRBJ1-6; d_gene: .; v_gene: TRBV14; abundance: .; CDR3nt: TGTGCCAGCAGCCAAGGACTGGATTCACCCCTCCACTTT; CDR3aa: CASSQGLDSPLHF
j_gene: TRBJ1-1; d_gene: .; v_gene: TRBV28; abundance: few; CDR3nt: TGTGCCAGCAGTTTCCCCCTCATGAACCAGCCTCATACACTGAAGGCTTTCTTT; CDR3aa: CASSFPLMNQPHTLKAFF
j_gene: TRBJ2-3; d_gene: TRBD1; v_gene: TRBV24-1; abundance: few; CDR3nt: TGTGCCACCAGTGACCCCGGACAGGGCCCAGATACGCAGTATTTT; CDR3aa: CATSDPGQGPDTQYF
j_gene: TRBJ1-1; d_gene: TRBD1; v_gene: TRBV2; abundance: many; CDR3nt: TGTGCCAGCAGAGTACAGGGGGAAGCTTTCTTT; CDR3aa: CASRVQGEAFF
j_gene: TRBJ2-7; d_gene: .; v_gene: TRBV20-1; abundance: few; CDR3nt: TGCAGTGCGCCCAAGGATGGGGGGGCAAGCGAGCAGTACTTC; CDR3aa: CSAPKDGGASEQYF
j_gene: TRBJ2-7; d_gene: TRBD1; v_gene: TRBV24-1; abundance: few; CDR3nt: TGTGCCACCAGTGACTACCAGACAGGGATCTACGAGCAGTACTTC; CDR3aa: CATSDYQTGIYEQYF
j_gene: TRBJ2-2; d_gene: .; v_gene: TRBV5-1; abundance: many; CDR3nt: TGCGCCAGCAGCTTGAGCGGCGGCACGAACACCGGGGAGCTGTTTTTT; CDR3aa: CASSLSGGTNTGELFF
j_gene: TRBJ1-3; d_gene: .; v_gene: TRBV5-6; abundance: .; CDR3nt: TGTGCCAGCAGCTTGCAGCCGGCTGGAAACACCATATATTTT; CDR3aa: CASSLQPAGNTIYF
j_gene: TRBJ2-7; d_gene: .; v_gene: TRBV6-5; abundance: .; CDR3nt: TGTGCCAGCAGTCCGACCGAATGGGAGCAGTACTTC; CDR3aa: CASSPTEWEQYF
j_gene: TRBJ2-7; d_gene: .; v_gene: TRBV16; abundance: few; CDR3nt: TGTGCCAGCAGCCACCCCAGGGTCGGATACGAGCAGTACTTC; CDR3aa: CASSHPRVGYEQYF
j_gene: TRBJ2-7; d_gene: TRBD1; v_gene: TRBV12-3/TRBV12-4; abundance: many; CDR3nt: TGTGCCAGCAGTTGGGGACAGGCTTCCTACGAGCAGTACTTC; CDR3aa: CASSWGQASYEQYF
j_gene: TRBJ2-7; d_gene: TRBD1; v_gene: TRBV7-3; abundance: .; CDR3nt: TGTGCCAGCAGCCGCCTAGAAGGGGGCCTCTACGAGCAGTACTTC; CDR3aa: CASSRLEGGLYEQYF
j_gene: TRBJ1-1; d_gene: .; v_gene: TRBV24-1; abundance: few; CDR3nt: TGTGCCACCAGTGTCGGGGTGAACACTGAAGCTTTCTTT; CDR3aa: CATSVGVNTEAFF
j_gene: TRBJ2-5; d_gene: .; v_gene: TRBV5-4; abundance: few; CDR3nt: TGTGCCGTAGCACTCGGGACCCATCAAGAGACCCAGTACTTC; CDR3aa: CAVALGTHQETQYF
j_gene: TRBJ2-2; d_gene: .; v_gene: TRBV6-5; abundance: few; CDR3nt: TGTGCCAGCAGCTACGGCCCCGGGTCTCGGACCGGGGAGCTGTTTTTT; CDR3aa: CASSYGPGSRTGELFF
j_gene: TRBJ2-2; d_gene: .; v_gene: TRBV6-5; abundance: few; CDR3nt: TGTGCCAGCCTAAGCCCCATGAGGGATGGAACCGGGGAGCTGTTTTTT; CDR3aa: CASLSPMRDGTGELFF
j_gene: TRBJ1-2; d_gene: .; v_gene: TRBV9; abundance: .; CDR3nt: TGTGCCAGCAGACTGGAGCAGGGAGGGGATCACTATGGCTACACCTTC; CDR3aa: CASRLEQGGDHYGYTF
j_gene: TRBJ2-1; d_gene: TRBD1; v_gene: TRBV9; abundance: .; CDR3nt: TGTGCCAGCAGCGCCGACAGGGGTCTATACAATGAGCAGTTCTTC; CDR3aa: CASSADRGLYNEQFF
j_gene: TRBJ2-1; d_gene: TRBD2; v_gene: TRBV6-2/TRBV6-3; abundance: .; CDR3nt: TGTGCCAGCAGTCCCCGGACTAGCGGGGATGCGAATGAGCAGTTCTTC; CDR3aa: CASSPRTSGDANEQFF
j_gene: TRBJ2-4; d_gene: TRBD1; v_gene: TRBV29-1; abundance: many; CDR3nt: TGCAGCGTTGAAGATCTCGGGCAGGGGGTAAACATTCAGTACTTC; CDR3aa: CSVEDLGQGVNIQYF
j_gene: TRBJ2-3; d_gene: TRBD2; v_gene: TRBV3-1; abundance: few; CDR3nt: TGTGCCAGCAGCCAAGGACTAGCGAGTTTACGCACAGATACGCAGTATTTT; CDR3aa: CASSQGLASLRTDTQYF
j_gene: TRBJ2-3; d_gene: .; v_gene: TRBV6-1; abundance: few; CDR3nt: TGTGCCAGCAGAGCAACCGGGACCCCCCGTGGTACGCAGTATTTT; CDR3aa: CASRATGTPRGTQYF
j_gene: TRBJ1-1; d_gene: .; v_gene: TRBV20-1; abundance: few; CDR3nt: TGCAGTGCTAGAGGGTATGGGCAGAACACTGAAGCTTTCTTT; CDR3aa: CSARGYGQNTEAFF
j_gene: TRBJ2-3; d_gene: TRBD2; v_gene: TRBV28; abundance: .; CDR3nt: TGTGCCAGCAGTCCCCCGAGGGGAGGGCTTAAAGATACGCAGTATTTT; CDR3aa: CASSPPRGGLKDTQYF
j_gene: TRBJ2-7; d_gene: TRBD1; v_gene: TRBV7-3; abundance: .; CDR3nt: TGTGCCAGCAGCTTAGGGGGACAGGGGCAGGCCGAGCAGTACTTC; CDR3aa: CASSLGGQGQAEQYF
j_gene: TRBJ1-1; d_gene: .; v_gene: TRBV7-3; abundance: few; CDR3nt: TGTGCCAGCAGCTTGGAGAGGGGTGGTTGGGCTTTCTTT; CDR3aa: CASSLERGGWAFF
j_gene: TRBJ2-5; d_gene: .; v_gene: TRBV11-2; abundance: .; CDR3nt: TGTGCCAGCAGCCCGGGGGCAACCTTGTCGGAGGCCCAGTACTTC; CDR3aa: CASSPGATLSEAQYF
j_gene: TRBJ2-1; d_gene: TRBD1; v_gene: TRBV10-3; abundance: .; CDR3nt: TGTGCCATCAGAGGGACAGGGGGCACGAATGAGCAGTTCTTC; CDR3aa: CAIRGTGGTNEQFF
j_gene: TRBJ2-1; d_gene: .; v_gene: TRBV11-2; abundance: few; CDR3nt: TGTGCCAGCAGCACAGACCAGGGGTTGGGGTTCTTC; CDR3aa: CASSTDQGLGFF
j_gene: TRBJ2-7; d_gene: .; v_gene: TRBV6-2/TRBV6-3; abundance: .; CDR3nt: TGTGCCAGCAGTTACTCGATGGGCAGGGGAAGTCTCTACGAGCAGTACTTC; CDR3aa: CASSYSMGRGSLYEQYF
j_gene: TRBJ2-7; d_gene: .; v_gene: TRBV12-3/TRBV12-4; abundance: .; CDR3nt: TGTGCCAGCAGCTTACACCTCTCCTACGAGCAGTACTTC; CDR3aa: CASSLHLSYEQYF